These T cell receptor beta chains were read from a single sample in a study of shared T cell receptors in the human thymus. The method was immunoSEQ multiplex PCR; TCRdb's version includes in-frame clones alone and lacks a portion of them. The sample lists roughly 700,000 clones, approximately 90% occurring once. The sample also formed part of further work on human thymus T cells.

Input material: thymocytes. Receptors were obtained from a boy less than two years old with a congenital heart defect. CDR3s include the opening cysteine and the closing phenylalanine or tryptophan. The D gene is left open where the match is weak. The listing skips clone size in some rows; elsewhere it reads once, few, many or a size class.

>NA|NA|TRBJ2-7|TRBV4-1
TGCGCCAGCAGCCAAGAACCGAGACAGCACTACGAGCAGTACTTC
CASSQEPRQHYEQYF
>TRBD1|once|TRBJ1-4|TRBV19
TGTGCCAGTAGTACCGGCGCGGACCGGGACAGGGATCAACCCGTGGAAAAACTGTTTTTT
CASSTGADRDRDQPVEKLFF
>TRBD1|NA|TRBJ2-4|TRBV29-1
TGCAGCGTTGACGGACAGGGGCGAGGAGCCAAAAACATTCAGTACTTC
CSVDGQGRGAKNIQYF
>NA|once|TRBJ1-2|TRBV25-1
TGTGCCAGCAGTGGACCTGGGCCTGGGTTGTCCTACACCTTC
CASSGPGPGLSYTF
>TRBD2|once|TRBJ2-1|TRBV4-3
TGCGCCAGCAGGGCTAGCGGGAGTTCCTACAATGAGCAGTTCTTC
CASRASGSSYNEQFF
>NA|NA|TRBJ2-7|TRBV7-9
TGTGCCAGCAGCTTGCAGGGCACTACCTACGAGCAGTACTTC
CASSLQGTTYEQYF
>TRBD2|NA|TRBJ2-1|TRBV5-4
TGTGCCAGCAGCTATGGACTAGCGGGAGCCCATGAGCAGTTCTTC
CASSYGLAGAHEQFF
>TRBD1|once|TRBJ2-7|TRBV4-2
TGTGCCAGCAGCCAAGAAAGGGGGCGGGCCAAACAACGGGACTACGAGCAGTACTTC
CASSQERGRAKQRDYEQYF
>TRBD2|NA|TRBJ2-7|TRBV4-1
TGCGCCAGCAGCCAGAGTTATAGCGGGGGATACGAGCAGTACTTC
CASSQSYSGGYEQYF
>TRBD2|once|TRBJ2-1|TRBV9
TGTGCCAGCAGCGCTCAAGATAGCGGGGGTTGGGGTGAGCAGTTCTTC
CASSAQDSGGWGEQFF
>NA|NA|TRBJ1-2|TRBV12-5
TGTGCTAGTGGCCCCAGGGAGGGGAAATATGGCTACACCTTC
CASGPREGKYGYTF
>TRBD2|NA|TRBJ2-2|TRBV28
TGTGCCAGCAGTTCCGGGAGGGCGGTCGGGGAGCTGTTTTTT
CASSSGRAVGELFF
>TRBD2|NA|TRBJ2-7|TRBV6-5
TGTGCCAGCAGTTATGGGACTAGCGACGAGCAGTACTTC
CASSYGTSDEQYF
>TRBD2|NA|TRBJ2-3|TRBV14
TGTGCCAGCAGCCAAGAACTAGCGATGAGCACAGATACGCAGTATTTT
CASSQELAMSTDTQYF
>TRBD1|NA|TRBJ2-1|TRBV10-3
TGTGCCATCAGTGCACTGGGACAGGGATCCTACAATGAGCAGTTCTTC
CAISALGQGSYNEQFF
>NA|NA|TRBJ2-7|TRBV27
TGTGCCAGCAGGAAACAGCGGATGGGCACCTACGAGCAGTACTTC
CASRKQRMGTYEQYF
>NA|NA|TRBJ2-7|TRBV7-9
TGTGCCAGCAGCTCAGTAACCACTAGTTACGAGCAGTACTTC
CASSSVTTSYEQYF
>NA|NA|TRBJ1-3|TRBV4-2
TGTGCCAGCAGCCATCATCTACGGGGGAAGCGAGGAAACACCATATATTTT
CASSHHLRGKRGNTIYF
>NA|NA|TRBJ2-7|TRBV2
TGTGCCAGCAGCCGGGACACCTACGAGCAGTACTTC
CASSRDTYEQYF